Presented here are 19 T cell receptor beta chains from one specimen sequenced in a study of T cell repertoires in MIS-A myocarditis. Profiling relied on immunoSEQ multiplex PCR, and the TCRdb table lists in-frame clones only, not all of them. The profile shows about 16,000 clones, 70% to 75% of them singletons. The specimen sequenced was left ventricle heart tissue obtained at autopsy. These receptors all stem from a young man with fulminant myocarditis from multisystem inflammatory syndrome in adults (MIS-A) after COVID-19.

The chain combines TRBV6-4 with TRBJ2-5, with D perhaps assigned TRBD1 or TRBD2 (5 bases each). V was clipped by 5 bases and J by 2 bases, with 12 bases between them. The CDR3 consists of 14 residues. Looked up from germline, CDR1 is MRHNA and CDR2 is SNTAGT. CDR3 sequence (DNA): TGTGCCAGCAGTCGGGACGCACAACAAGAGACCCAGTACTTC. Translation: CASSRDAQQETQYF.

The V call is TRBV19, the J call TRBJ1-2; D unresolved. V lost 10 bases and J 4 bases, leaving 13 bases between the germline ends. The CDR3 length is 12 residues. The germline V gene has CDR1 LNHDA and CDR2 SQIVND (reference sequence). The CDR3 sequence is CATRPGPYGYTF. Written as DNA, the CDR3 is TGTGCCACTAGGCCTGGACCCTATGGCTACACCTTC.

The chain employs TRBV12-3 or TRBV12-4 and TRBJ2-3; 13 nucleotides match TRBD2. The J segment lost 9 bases and the V segment lost 5 bases, leaving 2 bases of the junction unmatched. CDR3 length: 13 amino acids. CDR3 nucleotides: TGTGCCAGCAGTCGGACTAGCGGGGGAACGCAGTATTTT. It encodes CASSRTSGGTQYF.

This clone was observed a handful of times. The rearrangement links TRBV3-1 (or the pseudogene TRBV3-2) to TRBJ1-1; D ambiguous. Trimming pared 2 bases from V and 5 bases from J, leaving 12 bases between. The CDR3 covers 14 residues. From germline, CDR1 is LGHDT and CDR2 YNNKEL (reference sequence). The CDR3 DNA reads TGTGCCAGCAGCCAATTTAGGGTTGATACTGAAGCTTTCTTT. Translated: CASSQFRVDTEAFF.

The J gene is TRBJ2-5, the V gene TRBV7-8; D not certain. The CDR3 length is 12 residues. Per the germline V gene, CDR1 is SGHVS and CDR2 is FQNEAQ. With 5 bases removed from V and 5 bases from J, the gap between germline ends came to 9 bases. The CDR3 loop reads CASSRGRETQYF. DNA for the CDR3: TGTGCCAGCAGCCGAGGACGGGAGACCCAGTACTTC.

V and J are TRBV6-1 and TRBJ2-7; 9 bases agree with TRBD1. CDR1 and CDR2 (germline): MNHNS, SASEGT. This CDR3 comprises 16 residues. Trimming at V came to 3 bases and at J to 3 bases, leaving 9 bases not matched to a gene. For the CDR3, the DNA is TGTGCCAGCAGTGATAATTACGGACAGGGGTTCTACGAGCAGTACTTC. It yields the protein CASSDNYGQGFYEQYF.

The chain joins TRBV18 to TRBJ2-5, with D unresolved. Deletions cut 0 bases from V and 4 bases from J, with 9 bases between. Looked up from germline, CDR1 is KGHSH and CDR2 is LQKENI. The CDR3 sequence is 14 residues long. The CDR3 DNA sequence: TGTGCCAGCTCACCACCGGTATCCGGAGAGACCCAGTACTTC. Encoded protein: CASSPPVSGETQYF.

The chain employs TRBV2 and TRBJ2-4, with TRBD1 matching 7 bases. With V trimmed by 6 bases and J by 9 bases, 8 bases remained unmatched. There are 13 residues in the CDR3. Germline CDR1 is SNHLY and CDR2 is FYNNEI. For the CDR3, the DNA is TGTGCCAGCAGCGTTGACAGGGAATCCATTCAGTACTTC. It codes for CASSVDRESIQYF.

The V and J genes are TRBV7-2 and TRBJ1-2; no firm D call. Germline-derived CDR1 and CDR2 are SGHTA and FQGNSA. V was clipped by 7 bases and J by 5 bases, with 8 bases between them. The CDR3 covers 11 residues. The CDR3 is CASTTAYGYTF. The CDR3 DNA reads as TGTGCCAGCACCACGGCTTATGGCTACACCTTC.

This chain uses TRBV24-1 with TRBJ1-5; a weak D match, TRBD1 (5 bases). The V and J ends lost 4 bases and 7 bases respectively, with 19 bases between them. The CDR3 has 16 amino acids. CDR1 and CDR2 (germline): KGHDR, SFDVKD. CDR3 residues: CATSDPKWGDGQPQHF. The CDR3 region has the DNA TGTGCCACCAGTGACCCGAAGTGGGGGGACGGGCAGCCCCAGCATTTT.

CDR3: CASSSVPGQGRNYGYTF. The CDR3 nucleotides read TGTGCCAGCAGCTCCGTCCCGGGACAGGGGAGGAACTATGGCTACACCTTC. V usage is TRBV7-9 and J usage is TRBJ1-2, with 10 bases fitting TRBD1. V was clipped by 4 bases and J by 2 bases; unmatched bases: 10. The length of the CDR3 is 17 residues. The germline gives CDR1 SEHNR, CDR2 FQNEAQ (reference sequence).

The chain is built from TRBV28 and TRBJ1-5; the D is unclear. The CDR3 has 12 residues. V lost 1 base and J 7 bases, leaving 5 bases between the germline ends. Germline loops: CDR1 MDHEN, CDR2 SYDVKM. CDR3 nucleotides: TGTGCCAGCAGTTTATATAGGCAGCCCCAGCATTTT. Translating it yields CASSLYRQPQHF.

The genes are TRBV6-6 and TRBJ2-1; TRBD1 aligns across 9 bases. Trimming at V came to 5 bases and at J to 5 bases, leaving 10 bases not matched to a gene. The CDR3 length is 16 residues. Germline CDR1 reads MNHNY; CDR2 reads SVGAGI (reference sequence). The CDR3 coding sequence is TGTGCCAGCAGTCTCCCGCCGGGACAGGGTAACAATGAGCAGTTCTTC. Amino acids: CASSLPPGQGNNEQFF.

The count of this clone is one. The CDR3: CASSDWGASGRTNIQYF. In nucleotides, the CDR3 is TGTGCCAGCAGCGATTGGGGGGCTAGCGGGAGGACGAACATTCAGTACTTC. This chain links TRBV7-6 with TRBJ2-4; 11 bases map to TRBD2. Germline CDR1 SGHVS, CDR2 FNYEAQ. J gave up 7 bases and V 5 bases, and 13 bases lay outside the gene matches. This CDR3 comprises 17 residues.

This clone was seen more than once but under ten times. The chain is built from TRBV10-2 and TRBJ2-4; 7 nucleotides agree with TRBD2. The CDR3 is 12 residues long. Trimming removed 6 bases from V and 7 bases from J; junction bases left unmatched: 3. Germline V gene lookup returns CDR1 WSHSY and CDR2 SAAADI. CDR3 DNA: TGCGCCAGCAGGACTAGCTCGAACATTCAGTACTTC. The encoded protein is CASRTSSNIQYF.

This clone was recorded a few times. The chain couples TRBV5-1 to TRBJ1-1; the D is unclear. The CDR3 is 14 residues long. The ends were cut back, 1 base at V and 1 base at J, with 8 bases in the middle. In germline, CDR1 is SGHRS, CDR2 YFSETQ. The CDR3 reads CASSLSVGNTEAFF. CDR3 sequence (DNA): TGCGCCAGCAGCTTGTCGGTAGGGAACACTGAAGCTTTCTTT.

This rearrangement joins TRBV10-1 to TRBJ2-7; 8 positions match TRBD2. Germline lookup yields CDR1 WNHNN and CDR2 SYGVQD (reference sequence). V shed 2 bases and J 2 bases; nucleotides not matched to a gene: 2. The CDR3 contains 14 residues. The CDR3 sequence: CASSERGGTYEQYF. The CDR3 DNA reads TGCGCCAGCAGTGAGCGGGGGGGAACCTACGAGCAGTACTTC.

V is TRBV12-3 or TRBV12-4 and J is TRBJ2-6; D remains ambiguous. With 7 bases removed from V and 1 base from J, the gap between germline ends came to 5 bases. The CDR3 has 13 amino acids. The CDR3, as DNA: TGTGCCAGCAACCCTTCTGGGGCCAACGTCCTGACTTTC. As protein: CASNPSGANVLTF.

The chain has TRBV5-4 and TRBJ1-3; no firm D call. The V gene's germline CDR1 is SGHNT and CDR2 YYREEE (reference sequence). This CDR3 has 13 residues. V lost 0 bases, J lost 4 bases, and 5 bases lay in between. CDR3 in amino acids: CASSLGAGNTIYF. The CDR3 DNA follows: TGTGCCAGCAGCTTGGGTGCCGGAAACACCATATATTTT. The complete variable domain, with remaining parts taken from reference TRBV5-4 and TRBJ1-3, reads ETGVTQSPTHLIKTRGQQVTLRCSSQSGHNTVSWYQQALGQGPQFIFQYYREEENGRGNFPPRFSGLQFPNYSSELNVNALELDDSALYLCASSLGAGNTIYFGEGSWLTVV.